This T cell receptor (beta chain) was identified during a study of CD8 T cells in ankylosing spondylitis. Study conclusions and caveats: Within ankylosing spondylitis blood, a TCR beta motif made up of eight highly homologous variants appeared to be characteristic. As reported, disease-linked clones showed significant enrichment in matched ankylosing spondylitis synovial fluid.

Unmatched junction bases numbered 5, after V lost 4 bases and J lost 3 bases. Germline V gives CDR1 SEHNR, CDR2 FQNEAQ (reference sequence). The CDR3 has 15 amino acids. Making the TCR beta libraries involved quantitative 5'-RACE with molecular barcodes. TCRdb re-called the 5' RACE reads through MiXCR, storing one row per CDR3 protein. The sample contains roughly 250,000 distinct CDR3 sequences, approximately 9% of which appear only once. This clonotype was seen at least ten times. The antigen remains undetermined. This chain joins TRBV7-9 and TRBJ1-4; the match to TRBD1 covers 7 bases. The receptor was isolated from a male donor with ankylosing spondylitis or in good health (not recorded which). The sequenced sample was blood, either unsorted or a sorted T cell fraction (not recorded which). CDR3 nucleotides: TGTGCCAGCAGCTCTGACAGGGTGGCTAATGAAAAACTGTTTTTT. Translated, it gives CASSSDRVANEKLFF.